This note documents a single TCR beta chain sequence. The CDR3 loop spans 16 amino acids. The V gene's germline CDR1 is SGHNT and CDR2 YYREEE (reference sequence). The V gene end was trimmed by 0 bases and the J gene end by 7 bases; junction bases not matched to a gene: 10. Measured with immunoSEQ multiplex PCR; TCRdb has only the in-frame clones, and not every one. The sample carries about 83,000 clones, roughly 92% recorded once. This sample was included in a study of human versus mouse CDR3 diversity and MHC coevolution. The sample was naive CD4+ T cells from blood. Specified subset: CD45RO-negative CD62L-positive naive CD4 T cells. The source is a person aged 30 to 69 in good health. This chain uses TRBV5-4 with TRBJ2-3, with 8 bases identical to TRBD1. CDR3 nucleotides: TGTGCCAGCAGCTTGGCCGACAGGGGACGAGGGAATACGCAGTATTTT. It is translated as CASSLADRGRGNTQYF.